The clone carrying this T cell receptor beta chain turned up a few times. The data originate from a study of blood T cell repertoires in COVID-19. The overall study: Sites across the United States, Italy and Spain contributed samples from acute and convalescent COVID-19. Nucleic acid was either cDNA or gDNA, and it came from T cells, B-cell-depleted T cells, or PBMCs.

The authors' processing: Reference gene primer amplification gave estimated nucleated cell counts. The data were produced by immunoSEQ multiplex PCR, yet TCRdb's version contains in-frame clones alone and is incomplete. V, J and clone size derive from that table, while D and trimming were established from the DNA sequence. The table lists tens of thousands of clones, 85% of them singletons, with about 38% in the top ten. The clonotype originates from an older man with acute or convalescent COVID-19. The sequenced material came from peripheral blood.

CDR3 sequence reads: CASSAGGNTDTQYF. The CDR3 region has the DNA TGTGCCAGCTCCGCGGGAGGCAACACAGATACGCAGTATTTT. The chain carries TRBV18 and TRBJ2-3, with 8 bases lining up with TRBD2. V lost 6 bases, J lost 2 bases, and 4 bases stayed unmatched. The CDR3 covers 14 residues. CDR1 is KGHSH and CDR2 is LQKENI in the germline V gene.